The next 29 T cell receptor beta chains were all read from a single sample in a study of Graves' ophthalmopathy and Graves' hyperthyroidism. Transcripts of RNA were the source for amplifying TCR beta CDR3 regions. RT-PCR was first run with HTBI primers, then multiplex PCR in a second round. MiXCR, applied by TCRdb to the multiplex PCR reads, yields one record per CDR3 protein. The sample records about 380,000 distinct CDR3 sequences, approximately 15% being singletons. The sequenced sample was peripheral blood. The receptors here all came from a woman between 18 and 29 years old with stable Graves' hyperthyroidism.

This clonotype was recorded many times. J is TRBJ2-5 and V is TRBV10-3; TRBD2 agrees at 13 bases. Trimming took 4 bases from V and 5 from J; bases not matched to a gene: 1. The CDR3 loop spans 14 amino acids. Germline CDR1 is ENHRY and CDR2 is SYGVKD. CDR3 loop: CAISGTSGGETQYF. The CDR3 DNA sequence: TGTGCCATCAGTGGGACTAGCGGGGGCGAGACCCAGTACTTC.

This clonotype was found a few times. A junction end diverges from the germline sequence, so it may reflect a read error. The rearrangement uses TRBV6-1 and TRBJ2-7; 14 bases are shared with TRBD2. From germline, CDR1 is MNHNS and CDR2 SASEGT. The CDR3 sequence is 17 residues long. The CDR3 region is CASSGSGLAGGSYERYF. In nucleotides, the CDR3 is TGTGCCAGCAGTGGATCAGGACTAGCGGGGGGCTCCTACGAGCGGTACTTC.

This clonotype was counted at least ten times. This chain's CDR3 is CASSVAVQGPQETQYF. CDR3 bases: TGTGCCAGCAGCGTAGCCGTCCAGGGGCCCCAAGAGACCCAGTACTTC. The J gene is TRBJ2-5, the V gene TRBV9, with D tentatively TRBD1 (6 bases). This CDR3 spans 16 amino acids. The V end was cut by 0 bases, the J end by 1 base, with 13 bases between. CDR1 is SGDLS, CDR2 YYNGEE, per germline.

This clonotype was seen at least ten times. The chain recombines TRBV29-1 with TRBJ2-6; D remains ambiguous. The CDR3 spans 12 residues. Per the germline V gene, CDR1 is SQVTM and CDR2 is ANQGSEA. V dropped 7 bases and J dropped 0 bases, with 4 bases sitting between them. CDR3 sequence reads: CSAASGANVLTF. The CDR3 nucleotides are TGCAGCGCCGCCTCTGGGGCCAACGTCCTGACTTTC. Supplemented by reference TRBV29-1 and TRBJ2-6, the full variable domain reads SAVISQKPSRDICQRGTSLTIQCQVDSQVTMMFWYRQQPGQSLTLIATANQGSEATYESGFVIDKFPISRPNLTFSTLTVSNMSPEDSSIYLCSAASGANVLTFGAGSRLTVL.

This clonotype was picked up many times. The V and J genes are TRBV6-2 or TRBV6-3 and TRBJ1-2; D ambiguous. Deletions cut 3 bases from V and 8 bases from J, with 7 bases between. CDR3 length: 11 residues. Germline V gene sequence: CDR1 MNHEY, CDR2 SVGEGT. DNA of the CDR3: TGTGCCAGCAGTTATCACGACGGCTACACCTTC. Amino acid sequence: CASSYHDGYTF.

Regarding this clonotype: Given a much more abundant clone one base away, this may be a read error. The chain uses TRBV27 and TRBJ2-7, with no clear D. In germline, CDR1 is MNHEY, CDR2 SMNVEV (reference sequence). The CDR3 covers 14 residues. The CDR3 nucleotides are TGTGCCAGTGCACCCTACACAGTCCCCTACGAGCAGTGCTTC. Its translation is CASAPYTVPYEQCF.

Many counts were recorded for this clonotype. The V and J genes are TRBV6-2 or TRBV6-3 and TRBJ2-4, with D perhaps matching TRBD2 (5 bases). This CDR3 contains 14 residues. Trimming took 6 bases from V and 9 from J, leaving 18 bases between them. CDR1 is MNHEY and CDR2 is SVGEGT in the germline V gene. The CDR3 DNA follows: TGTGCCAGCAGGAGGGAGAGAGAAAGGCGCATTCAGTACTTC. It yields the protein CASRRERERRIQYF.

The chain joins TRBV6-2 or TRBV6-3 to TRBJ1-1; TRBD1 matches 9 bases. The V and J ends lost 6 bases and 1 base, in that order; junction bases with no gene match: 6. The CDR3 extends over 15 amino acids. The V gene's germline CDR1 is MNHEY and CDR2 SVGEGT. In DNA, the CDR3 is TGTGCCAGCAGCCCACAGGGGGCGAAGAACACTGAAGCTTTCTTT. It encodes CASSPQGAKNTEAFF.

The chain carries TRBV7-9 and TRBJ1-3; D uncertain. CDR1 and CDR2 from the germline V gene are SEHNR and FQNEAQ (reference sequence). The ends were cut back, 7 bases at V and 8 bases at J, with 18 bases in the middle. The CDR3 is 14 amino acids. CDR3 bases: TGTGCCAGCATCGTTGAGAGCTGGTCGGACACCATATATTTT. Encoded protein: CASIVESWSDTIYF. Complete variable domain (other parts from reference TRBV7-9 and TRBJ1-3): DTGVSQNPRHKITKRGQNVTFRCDPISEHNRLYWYRQTLGQGPEFLTYFQNEAQLEKSRLLSDRFSAERPKGSFSTLEIQRTEQGDSAMYLCASIVESWSDTIYFGEGSWLTVV.

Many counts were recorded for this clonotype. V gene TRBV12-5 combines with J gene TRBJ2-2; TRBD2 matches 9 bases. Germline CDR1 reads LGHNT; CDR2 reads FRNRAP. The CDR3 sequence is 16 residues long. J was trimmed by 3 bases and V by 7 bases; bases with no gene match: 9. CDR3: CASALRGGAYTGELFF. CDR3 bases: TGTGCTAGTGCCCTCCGCGGGGGGGCGTACACCGGGGAGCTGTTTTTT.

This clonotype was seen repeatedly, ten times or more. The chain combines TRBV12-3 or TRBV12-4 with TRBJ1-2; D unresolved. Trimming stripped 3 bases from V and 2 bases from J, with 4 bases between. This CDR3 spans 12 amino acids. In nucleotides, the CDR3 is TGTGCCAGCAGTTTGGCCAACTATGGCTACACCTTC. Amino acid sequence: CASSLANYGYTF.

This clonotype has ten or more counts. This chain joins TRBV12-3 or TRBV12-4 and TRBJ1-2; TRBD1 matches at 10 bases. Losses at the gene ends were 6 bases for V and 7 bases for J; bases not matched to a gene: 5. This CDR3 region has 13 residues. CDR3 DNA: TGTGCCAGCAGCCGACAGGGGGCGCCTGGCTACACCTTC. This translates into CASSRQGAPGYTF.

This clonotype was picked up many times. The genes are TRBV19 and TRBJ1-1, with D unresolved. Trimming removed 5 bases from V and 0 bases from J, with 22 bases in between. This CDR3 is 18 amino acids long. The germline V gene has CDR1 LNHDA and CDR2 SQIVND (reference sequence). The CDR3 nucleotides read TGTGCCAGTAGTCGAGGGCCCGGACGAAGGCCTTTGAACACTGAAGCTTTCTTT. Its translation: CASSRGPGRRPLNTEAFF.

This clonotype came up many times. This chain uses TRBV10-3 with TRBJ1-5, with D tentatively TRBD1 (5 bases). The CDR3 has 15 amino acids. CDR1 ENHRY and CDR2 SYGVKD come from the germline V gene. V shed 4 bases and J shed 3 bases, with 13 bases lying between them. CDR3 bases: TGTGCCATCAGTGGACAGACAGATGACAATCAGCCCCAGCATTTT. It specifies CAISGQTDDNQPQHF.

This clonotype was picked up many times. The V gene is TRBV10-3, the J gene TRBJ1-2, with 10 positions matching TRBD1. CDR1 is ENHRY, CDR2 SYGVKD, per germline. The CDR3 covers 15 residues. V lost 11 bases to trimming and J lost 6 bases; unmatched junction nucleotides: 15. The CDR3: CAEASAPGQGNGYTF. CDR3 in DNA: TGTGCCGAGGCGTCAGCCCCGGGACAGGGGAATGGCTACACCTTC.

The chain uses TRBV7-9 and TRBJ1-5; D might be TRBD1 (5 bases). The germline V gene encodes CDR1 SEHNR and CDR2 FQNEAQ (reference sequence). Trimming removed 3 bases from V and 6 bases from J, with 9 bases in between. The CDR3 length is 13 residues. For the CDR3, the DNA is TGTGCCAGCAGCTTGAGGGGCAGTCAGCCCCAGCATTTT. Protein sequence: CASSLRGSQPQHF.

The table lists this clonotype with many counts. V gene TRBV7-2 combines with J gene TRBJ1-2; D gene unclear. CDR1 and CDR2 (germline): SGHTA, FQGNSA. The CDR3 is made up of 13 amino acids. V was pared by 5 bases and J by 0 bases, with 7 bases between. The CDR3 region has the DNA TGTGCCAGCAGCCCGGAGCCTAACTATGGCTACACCTTC. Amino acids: CASSPEPNYGYTF.

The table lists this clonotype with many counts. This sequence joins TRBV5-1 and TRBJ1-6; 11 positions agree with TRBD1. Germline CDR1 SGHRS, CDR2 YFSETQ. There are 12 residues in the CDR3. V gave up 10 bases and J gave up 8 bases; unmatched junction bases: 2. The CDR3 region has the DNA TGCGCCGGGACAGGGGGAGATTCACCCCTCCACTTT. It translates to CAGTGGDSPLHF.

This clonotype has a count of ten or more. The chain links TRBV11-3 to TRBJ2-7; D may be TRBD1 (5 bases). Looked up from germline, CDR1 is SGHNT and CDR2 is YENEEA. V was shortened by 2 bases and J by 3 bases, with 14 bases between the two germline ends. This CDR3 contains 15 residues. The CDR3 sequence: CASSLRPDKNYEQYF. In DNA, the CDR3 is TGTGCCAGCAGCTTACGCCCGGACAAAAACTACGAGCAGTACTTC.

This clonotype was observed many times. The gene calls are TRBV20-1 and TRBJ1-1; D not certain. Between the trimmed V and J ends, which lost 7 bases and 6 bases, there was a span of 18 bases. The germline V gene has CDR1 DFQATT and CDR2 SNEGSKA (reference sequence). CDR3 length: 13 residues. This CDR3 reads CSVRGDKKAEAFF. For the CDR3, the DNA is TGCAGTGTTCGCGGAGACAAGAAGGCTGAAGCTTTCTTT.

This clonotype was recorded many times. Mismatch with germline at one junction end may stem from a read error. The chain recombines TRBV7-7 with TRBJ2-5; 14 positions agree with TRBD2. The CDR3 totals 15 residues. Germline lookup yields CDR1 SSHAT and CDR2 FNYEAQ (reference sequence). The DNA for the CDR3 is TGTGCTAGCAGCTTGACTAGCGGGGGGGAAGAGACCCAGTACTTC. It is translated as CASSLTSGGEETQYF.

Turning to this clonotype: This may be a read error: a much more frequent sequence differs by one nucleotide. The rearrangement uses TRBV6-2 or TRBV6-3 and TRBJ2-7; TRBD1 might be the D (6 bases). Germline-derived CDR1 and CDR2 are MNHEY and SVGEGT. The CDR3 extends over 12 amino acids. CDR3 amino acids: CASRQDSYEQCF. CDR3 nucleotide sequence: TGTGCCAGCCGACAGGATTCCTACGAGCAGTGCTTC.

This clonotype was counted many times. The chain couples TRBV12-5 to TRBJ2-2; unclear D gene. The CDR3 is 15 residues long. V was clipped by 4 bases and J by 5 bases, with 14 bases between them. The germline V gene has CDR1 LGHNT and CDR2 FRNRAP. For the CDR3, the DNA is TGTGCTAGTGGTTATCGGCAGCTTAATACCGGGGAGCTGTTTTTT. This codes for CASGYRQLNTGELFF.

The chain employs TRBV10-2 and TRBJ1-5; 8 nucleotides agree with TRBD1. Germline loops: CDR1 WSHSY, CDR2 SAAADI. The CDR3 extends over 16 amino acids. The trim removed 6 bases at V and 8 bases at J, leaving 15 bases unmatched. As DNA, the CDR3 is TGCGCCAGCAGCGGACAGGGTCAAATTCCGTATGAGCCCCAGCATTTT. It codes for CASSGQGQIPYEPQHF.

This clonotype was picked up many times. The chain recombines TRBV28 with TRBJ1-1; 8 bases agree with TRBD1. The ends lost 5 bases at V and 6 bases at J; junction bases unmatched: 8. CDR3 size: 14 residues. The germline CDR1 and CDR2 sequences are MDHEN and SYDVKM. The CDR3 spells CASSAQGGFAEAFF. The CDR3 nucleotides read TGTGCCAGCAGTGCACAGGGGGGATTCGCTGAAGCTTTCTTT.

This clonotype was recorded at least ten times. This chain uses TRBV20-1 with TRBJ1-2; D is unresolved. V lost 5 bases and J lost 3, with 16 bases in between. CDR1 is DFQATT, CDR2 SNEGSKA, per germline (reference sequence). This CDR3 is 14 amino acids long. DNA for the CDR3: TGCAGTGCTTCGAACATTTCGGCCTACTATGGCTACACCTTC. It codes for CSASNISAYYGYTF.

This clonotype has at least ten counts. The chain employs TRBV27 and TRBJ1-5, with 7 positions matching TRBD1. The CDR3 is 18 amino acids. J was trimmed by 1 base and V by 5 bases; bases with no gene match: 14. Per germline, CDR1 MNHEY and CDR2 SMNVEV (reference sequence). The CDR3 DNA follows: TGTGCCAGCAGTAGGAAGGGGGCGAGGGCTGTAAGCAATCAGCCCCAGCATTTT. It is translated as CASSRKGARAVSNQPQHF.

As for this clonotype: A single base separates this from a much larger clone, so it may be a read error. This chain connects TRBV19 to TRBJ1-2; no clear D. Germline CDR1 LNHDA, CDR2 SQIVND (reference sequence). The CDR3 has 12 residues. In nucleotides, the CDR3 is TGTGCCAGTTTAAGCGGGAGCTATGGCTACAGCTTC. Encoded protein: CASLSGSYGYSF. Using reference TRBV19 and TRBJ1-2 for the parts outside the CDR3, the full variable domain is DGGITQSPKYLFRKEGQNVTLSCEQNLNHDAMYWYRQDPGQGLRLIYYSQIVNDFQKGDIAEGYSVSREKKESFPLTVTSAQKNPTAFYLCASLSGSYGYSFGSGTRLTVV.

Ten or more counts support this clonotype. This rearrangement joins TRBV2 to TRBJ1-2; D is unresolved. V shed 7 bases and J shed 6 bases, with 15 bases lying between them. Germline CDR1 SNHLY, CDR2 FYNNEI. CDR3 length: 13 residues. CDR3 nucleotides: TGTGCCAGCACCCTGCGAGGAATTAATGGCTACACCTTC. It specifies CASTLRGINGYTF.